Each of the 10 T cell receptor beta chains below was sequenced from the same sample in a study of neurological immune-mediated disorders. The time point is: longitudinal time-point 2. TCRdb called the 5' RACE reads again in MiXCR, with one record for every CDR3 protein. The table records under 100,000 distinct CDR3 sequences, 13% of them present only once. Sequenced sample: PBMCs. The receptors derive from a female donor with HTLV-1-associated myelopathy (HAM/TSP).

The V and J genes are TRBV19 and TRBJ2-1; perhaps TRBD1 as D (5 bases). The V end was cut by 3 bases, the J end by 2 bases, with 14 bases between. The CDR3 is 16 amino acids. Germline-derived CDR1 and CDR2 are LNHDA and SQIVND (reference sequence). CDR3 in amino acids: CASSIGARKTYNEQFF. The CDR3 DNA follows: TGTGCCAGTAGTATTGGGGCGAGGAAAACCTACAATGAGCAGTTCTTC.

This clonotype was picked up many times. This sequence joins TRBV6-1 and TRBJ2-7; the match to TRBD1 covers 7 bases. The CDR3 extends over 14 amino acids. Germline lookup yields CDR1 MNHNS and CDR2 SASEGT. The V and J ends lost 2 bases and 3 bases, in that order; junction bases with no gene match: 4. The CDR3 here is CASSEPGQNYEQYF. CDR3 bases: TGTGCCAGCAGTGAACCGGGACAGAACTACGAGCAGTACTTC.

The chain has TRBV5-1 and TRBJ2-2, with 8 bases aligning to TRBD2. Trimming at V came to 6 bases and at J to 2 bases, leaving 12 bases not matched to a gene. Germline V gene lookup returns CDR1 SGHRS and CDR2 YFSETQ. The CDR3 has 17 amino acids. The CDR3 bases are TGCGCCAGCAACACTACTAGCGGCGCGACCAACACCGGGGAGCTGTTTTTT. Protein sequence: CASNTTSGATNTGELFF.

This clonotype was counted only a few times. The chain links TRBV18 to TRBJ2-7; D might be TRBD1 (6 bases). V lost 2 bases and J 5 bases, leaving 7 bases between the germline ends. The CDR3 is made up of 12 amino acids. Germline CDR1 is KGHSH and CDR2 is LQKENI. Here the CDR3 reads CASSPSGDEQYF. CDR3 coding DNA: TGTGCCAGCTCACCATCAGGGGACGAGCAGTACTTC.

The rearrangement uses TRBV5-5 and TRBJ2-7; tentatively, D is TRBD1 (6 bases). Germline CDR1 and CDR2: SGHKS and YYEKEE (reference sequence). The V gene lost 4 bases and the J gene lost 5 bases, with 13 bases spanning the gap. The CDR3 extends over 13 amino acids. CDR3 region: CASSQDRWDEQYF. In DNA, the CDR3 is TGTGCCAGCAGCCAGGACAGATGGGACGAGCAGTACTTC. The entire variable domain, with the rest obtained from reference TRBV5-5 and TRBJ2-7, is as follows: DAGVTQSPTHLIKTRGQQVTLRCSPISGHKSVSWYQQVLGQGPQFIFQYYEKEERGRGNFPDRFSARQFPNYSSELNVNALLLGDSALYLCASSQDRWDEQYFGPGTRLTVT.

This clonotype has at least ten counts. This chain uses TRBV6-5 with TRBJ1-2; 11 bases fit TRBD1. The length of the CDR3 is 14 residues. V trimming: 5 bases; J trimming: 4 bases; junction bases outside the gene matches: 3. Germline V CDR1 and CDR2: MNHEY, SVGAGI. The CDR3: CASSRDRGTYGYTF. Written as DNA, the CDR3 is TGTGCCAGCAGTAGGGACAGGGGGACCTATGGCTACACCTTC.

V and J are TRBV5-6 and TRBJ2-1; 7 bases agree with TRBD2. The germline CDR1 and CDR2 sequences are SGHDT and YYEEEE. V shed 5 bases and J 3 bases; nucleotides not matched to a gene: 11. This CDR3 is built from 16 residues. The CDR3 coding sequence is TGTGCCAGCAGTCCAATAAGCGGGGAGAACTACAATGAGCAGTTCTTC. Its protein product is CASSPISGENYNEQFF.

V usage is TRBV20-1 and J usage is TRBJ1-2; D call uncertain. Germline-derived CDR1 and CDR2 are DFQATT and SNEGSKA (reference sequence). This CDR3 spans 15 amino acids. Trimming took 3 bases from V and 2 from J, leaving 16 bases between them. CDR3 residues: CSASWPLGSNYGYTF. The CDR3 nucleotides read TGCAGTGCTAGTTGGCCGTTGGGGAGCAACTATGGCTACACCTTC.

This clonotype was seen many times. This chain connects TRBV10-3 to TRBJ2-3, with 8 bases identical to TRBD2. The junction had 16 bases not matched to a gene; V was cut back by 5 bases and J by 0 bases. This CDR3 has 19 amino acids. CDR1 is ENHRY and CDR2 is SYGVKD in the germline V gene. CDR3 protein: CAISPKGPRGGGSTDTQYF. DNA for the CDR3: TGTGCCATCAGTCCCAAAGGACCTAGGGGCGGGGGGAGCACAGATACGCAGTATTTT.

The J gene is TRBJ2-7, the V gene TRBV7-9; D is unclear. Germline CDR1 reads SEHNR; CDR2 reads FQNEAQ (reference sequence). CDR3 size: 14 residues. Trimming shortened V by 11 bases and J by 2 bases, and 19 bases separated the two germline ends. CDR3 DNA sequence: TGTGCCCAACCTTCGGACCGGAGTCCCTACGAGCAGTACTTC. It encodes CAQPSDRSPYEQYF.